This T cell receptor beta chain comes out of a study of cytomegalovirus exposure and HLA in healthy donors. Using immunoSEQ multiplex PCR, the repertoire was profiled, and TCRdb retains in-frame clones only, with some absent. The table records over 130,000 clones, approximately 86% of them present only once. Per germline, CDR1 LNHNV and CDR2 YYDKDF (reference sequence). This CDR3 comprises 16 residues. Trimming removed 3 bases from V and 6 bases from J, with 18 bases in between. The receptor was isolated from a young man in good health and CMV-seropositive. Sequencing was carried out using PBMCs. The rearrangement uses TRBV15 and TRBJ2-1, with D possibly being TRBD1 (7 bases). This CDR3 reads CATSRTGTQGGNEQFF. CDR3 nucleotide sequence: TGTGCCACCAGCAGGACCGGGACCCAGGGGGGCAATGAGCAGTTCTTC.